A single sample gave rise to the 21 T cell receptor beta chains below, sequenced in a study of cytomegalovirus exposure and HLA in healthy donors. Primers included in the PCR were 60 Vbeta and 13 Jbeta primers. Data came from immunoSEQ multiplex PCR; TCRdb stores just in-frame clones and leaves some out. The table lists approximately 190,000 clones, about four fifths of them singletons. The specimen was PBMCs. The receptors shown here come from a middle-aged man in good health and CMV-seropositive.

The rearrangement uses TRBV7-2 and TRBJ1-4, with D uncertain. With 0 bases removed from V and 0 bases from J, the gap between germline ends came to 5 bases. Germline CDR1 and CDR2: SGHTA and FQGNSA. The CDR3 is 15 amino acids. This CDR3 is CASSLAAATNEKLFF. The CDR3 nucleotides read TGTGCCAGCAGCTTAGCGGCAGCAACTAATGAAAAACTGTTTTTT.

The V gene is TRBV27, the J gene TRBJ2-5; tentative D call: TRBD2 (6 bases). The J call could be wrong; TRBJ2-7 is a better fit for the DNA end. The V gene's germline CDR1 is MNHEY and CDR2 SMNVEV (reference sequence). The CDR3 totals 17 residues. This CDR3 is CASSSIFGGPLSYEQYF. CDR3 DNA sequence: TGTGCCAGCAGTTCCATATTCGGAGGGCCCCTCTCCTACGAGCAGTACTTC.

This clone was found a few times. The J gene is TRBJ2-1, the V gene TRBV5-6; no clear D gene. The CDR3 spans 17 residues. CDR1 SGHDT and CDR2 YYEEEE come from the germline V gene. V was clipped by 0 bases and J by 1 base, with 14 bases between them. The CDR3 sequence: CASSLGRVLRSYNEQFF. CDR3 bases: TGTGCCAGCAGCTTGGGTCGGGTCCTACGATCCTACAATGAGCAGTTCTTC.

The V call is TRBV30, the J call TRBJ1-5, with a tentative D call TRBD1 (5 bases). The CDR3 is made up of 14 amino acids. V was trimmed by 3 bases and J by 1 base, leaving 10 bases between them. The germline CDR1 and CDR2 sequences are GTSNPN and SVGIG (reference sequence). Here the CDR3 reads CAWRGVSSNQPQHF. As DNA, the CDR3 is TGTGCCTGGAGAGGGGTTTCAAGCAATCAGCCCCAGCATTTT.

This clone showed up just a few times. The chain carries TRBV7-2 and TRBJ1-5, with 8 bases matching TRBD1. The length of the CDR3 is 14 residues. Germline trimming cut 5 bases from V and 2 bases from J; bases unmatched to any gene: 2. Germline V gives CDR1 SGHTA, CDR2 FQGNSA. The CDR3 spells CASSGTGRNQPQHF. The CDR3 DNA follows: TGTGCCAGCAGCGGGACAGGACGCAATCAGCCCCAGCATTTT.

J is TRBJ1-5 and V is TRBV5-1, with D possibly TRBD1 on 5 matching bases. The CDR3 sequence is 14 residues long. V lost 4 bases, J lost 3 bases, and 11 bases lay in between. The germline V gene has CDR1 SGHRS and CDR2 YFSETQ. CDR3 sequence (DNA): TGCGCCAGCAGCCCGACAGATCTCAATCAGCCCCAGCATTTT. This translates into CASSPTDLNQPQHF.

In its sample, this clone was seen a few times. The CDR3 sequence: CASSYVASMNTEAFF. In DNA, the CDR3 is TGTGCCAGCAGCTACGTGGCCTCAATGAACACTGAAGCTTTCTTT. The chain joins TRBV7-8 to TRBJ1-1; D gene ambiguous. This CDR3 region has 15 residues. The ends were cut back, 4 bases at V and 0 bases at J, with 12 bases in the middle. Germline V gene sequence: CDR1 SGHVS, CDR2 FQNEAQ.

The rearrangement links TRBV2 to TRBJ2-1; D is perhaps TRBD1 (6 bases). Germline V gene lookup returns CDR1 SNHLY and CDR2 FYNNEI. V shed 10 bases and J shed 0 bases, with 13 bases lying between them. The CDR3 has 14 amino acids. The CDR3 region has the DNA TGTGCCACCAAGGACAGATCCTCCTACAATGAGCAGTTCTTC. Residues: CATKDRSSYNEQFF.

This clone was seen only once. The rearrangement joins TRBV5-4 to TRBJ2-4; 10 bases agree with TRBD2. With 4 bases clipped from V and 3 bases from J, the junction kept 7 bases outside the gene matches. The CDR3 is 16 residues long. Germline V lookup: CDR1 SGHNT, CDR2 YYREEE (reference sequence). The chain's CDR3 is CASSQRTSGNKNIQYF. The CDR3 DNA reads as TGTGCCAGCAGCCAAAGGACTAGCGGAAACAAAAACATTCAGTACTTC.

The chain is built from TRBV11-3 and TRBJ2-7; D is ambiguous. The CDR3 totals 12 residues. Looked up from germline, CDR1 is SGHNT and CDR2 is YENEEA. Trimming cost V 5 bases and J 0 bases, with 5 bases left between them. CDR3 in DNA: TGTGCCAGCAGCCTCCGCTCCTACGAGCAGTACTTC. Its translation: CASSLRSYEQYF.

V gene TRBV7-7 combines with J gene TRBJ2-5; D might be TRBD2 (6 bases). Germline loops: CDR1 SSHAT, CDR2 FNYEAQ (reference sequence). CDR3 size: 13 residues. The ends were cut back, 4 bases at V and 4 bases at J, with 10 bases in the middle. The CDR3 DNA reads TGTGCCAGCAGCTCGGGGGAGGCAGAGACCCAGTACTTC. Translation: CASSSGEAETQYF.

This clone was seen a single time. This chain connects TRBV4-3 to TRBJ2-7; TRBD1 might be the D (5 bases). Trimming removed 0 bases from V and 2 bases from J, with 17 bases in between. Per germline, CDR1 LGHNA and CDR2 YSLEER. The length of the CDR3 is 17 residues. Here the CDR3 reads CASSQERAGHTPYEQYF. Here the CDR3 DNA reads TGCGCCAGCAGCCAAGAAAGGGCAGGACACACACCCTACGAGCAGTACTTC.

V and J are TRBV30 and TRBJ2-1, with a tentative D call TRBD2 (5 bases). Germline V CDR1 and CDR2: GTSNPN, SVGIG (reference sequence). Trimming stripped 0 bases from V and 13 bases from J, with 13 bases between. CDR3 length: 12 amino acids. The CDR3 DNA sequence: TGTGCCTGGAGTGTTGCGGGCTCCCATCAGTTCTTC. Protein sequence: CAWSVAGSHQFF.

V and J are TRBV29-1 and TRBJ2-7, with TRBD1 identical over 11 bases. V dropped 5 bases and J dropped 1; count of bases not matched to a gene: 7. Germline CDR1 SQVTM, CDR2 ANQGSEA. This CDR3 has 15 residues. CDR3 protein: CSVRTGGTGSYEQYF. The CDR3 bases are TGCAGCGTTAGGACAGGGGGCACGGGGTCCTACGAGCAGTACTTC.

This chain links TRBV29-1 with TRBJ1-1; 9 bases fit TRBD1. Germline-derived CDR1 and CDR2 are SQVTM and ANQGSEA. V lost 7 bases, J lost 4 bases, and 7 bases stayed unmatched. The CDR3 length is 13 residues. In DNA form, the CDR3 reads TGCAGCGCTGGGACAGGGAAAGGCACTGAAGCTTTCTTT. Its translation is CSAGTGKGTEAFF.

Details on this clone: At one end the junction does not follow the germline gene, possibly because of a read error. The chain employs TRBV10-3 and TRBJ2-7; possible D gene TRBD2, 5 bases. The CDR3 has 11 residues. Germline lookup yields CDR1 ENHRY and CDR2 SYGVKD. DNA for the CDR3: TGTGCCAGCAGTAACGGAGGAGAGCAGTACTTC. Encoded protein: CASSNGGEQYF.

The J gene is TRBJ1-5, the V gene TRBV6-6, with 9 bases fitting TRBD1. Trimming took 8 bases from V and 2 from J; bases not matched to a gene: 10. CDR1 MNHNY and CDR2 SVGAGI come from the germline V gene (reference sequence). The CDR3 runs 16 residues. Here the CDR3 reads CASSSGTGTGNQPQHF. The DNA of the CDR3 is TGTGCCAGCTCCTCCGGGACAGGGACGGGCAATCAGCCCCAGCATTTT.

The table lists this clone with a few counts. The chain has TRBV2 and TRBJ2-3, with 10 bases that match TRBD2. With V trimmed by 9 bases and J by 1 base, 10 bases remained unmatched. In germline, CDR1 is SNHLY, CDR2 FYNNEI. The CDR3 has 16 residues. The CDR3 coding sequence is TGTGCCAGTACCTCTAGCGGGAGATTGGGCACAGATACGCAGTATTTT. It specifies CASTSSGRLGTDTQYF.

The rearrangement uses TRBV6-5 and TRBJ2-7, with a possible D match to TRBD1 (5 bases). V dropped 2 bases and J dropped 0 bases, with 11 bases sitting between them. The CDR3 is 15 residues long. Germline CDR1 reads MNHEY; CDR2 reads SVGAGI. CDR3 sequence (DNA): TGTGCCAGCAGTTACCCGACAGAAAGCTCCTACGAGCAGTACTTC. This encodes CASSYPTESSYEQYF.

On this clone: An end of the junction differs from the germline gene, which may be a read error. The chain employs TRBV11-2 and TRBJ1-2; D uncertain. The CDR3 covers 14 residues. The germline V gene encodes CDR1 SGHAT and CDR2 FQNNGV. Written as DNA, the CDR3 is TGTGCCAGCAACAATAATCTTGGAGACTATAGCTACACCTTC. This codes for CASNNNLGDYSYTF.

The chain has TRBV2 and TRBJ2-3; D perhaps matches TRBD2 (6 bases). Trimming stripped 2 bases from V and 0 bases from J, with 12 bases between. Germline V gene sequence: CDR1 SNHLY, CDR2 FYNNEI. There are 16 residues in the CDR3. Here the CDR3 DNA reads TGTGCCAGCAGTGAATGGGGACTGGAAAGCACAGATACGCAGTATTTT. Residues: CASSEWGLESTDTQYF.